This is a list of T cell receptor beta chains from one sample in a study of blood T cell repertoires in COVID-19. This table comes from immunoSEQ multiplex PCR, and its TCRdb copy is limited to in-frame clones, with some not included. The profile shows about 330,000 clones, 70% to 90% of them singletons. The sequenced material came from peripheral blood. Receptors originate from a human donor in a cohort sampled during active COVID-19. Both conserved end residues are part of each CDR3.

>15|TRBJ1-1|TRBV3-1/TRBV3-2
CASSQVRGPGTEAFF
>14|TRBJ2-5|TRBV9
CASSKGGREETQYF
>14|TRBJ2-7|TRBV3-1/TRBV3-2
CASSLARRAYEQYF
>14|TRBJ2-1|TRBV7-9
CASSLSSGKNEQFF
>15|TRBJ1-2|TRBV5-5
CASSFGQGEAYGYTF
>15|TRBJ2-4|TRBV11-1
CASSLAGGSMDIQYF
>16|TRBJ2-5|TRBV3-1/TRBV3-2
CASSQEGGLAGGRPNF
>16|TRBJ2-3|TRBV18
CASSPFGQGVTDTQYF
>14|TRBJ1-1|TRBV19
CASSQDRGNTEAFF
>14|TRBJ1-2|TRBV28
CASSVQGEVSGYTF
>15|TRBJ1-2|TRBV3-1/TRBV3-2
CASTLGGTGVFGYTF
>13|TRBJ2-7|TRBV7-3
CASSYTGSHEQYF
>11|TRBJ2-7|TRBV6-2/TRBV6-3
CASSQGDRGDF
>17|TRBJ2-7|TRBV7-2
CASSFEPGLMSTYEQYF
>18|TRBJ2-3|TRBV24-1
CATSDPTGGAERTDTQYF
>15|TRBJ1-1|TRBV4-1
CASSQMTGMNTEAFF
>15|TRBJ2-5|TRBV7-9
CASSLIRGPQETQYF
>14|TRBJ1-2|TRBV4-1
CASSQPYRGHGYTF
>15|TRBJ2-3|TRBV7-6
CASSLAASGADTQYF
>14|TRBJ1-5|TRBV6-5
CASQTGISNQPQHF
>12|TRBJ1-2|TRBV27
CASGGYIYGYTF
>12|TRBJ1-1|TRBV7-9
CASSSSGVGAFF
>14|TRBJ2-3|TRBV19
CASSRETSTDTQYF
>14|TRBJ2-1|TRBV3-1/TRBV3-2
CASSRGQDYNEQFF
>16|TRBJ2-1|TRBV11-3
CASSVQRRANNNEQFF
>17|TRBJ1-4|TRBV5-8
CASSRGTTGQTDEKLFF
>14|TRBJ1-1|TRBV6-4
CASSADTKNTEAFF
>15|TRBJ1-3|TRBV13
CASTRQGSSGNTIYF
>16|TRBJ1-4|TRBV7-9
CASSLARTAYNEKLFF
>13|TRBJ2-2|TRBV6-5
CASSPHYTGELFF
>13|TRBJ1-1|TRBV19
CASSARTGLLSFF
>16|TRBJ2-4|TRBV19
CATSPEAFLAKNIQYF
>14|TRBJ1-5|TRBV2
CASRGDIPSGPQHF
>17|TRBJ1-2|TRBV21-1
CASSLRGGEVGRGGYTF
>14|TRBJ2-3|TRBV5-1
CASSLVGGSNTQYF
>15|TRBJ2-5|TRBV7-3
CASSLTTSGFETQYF
>12|TRBJ2-3|TRBV7-3
CASSLTSDSLYF
>12|TRBJ2-7|TRBV29-1
CSVDATPYEQYF
>14|TRBJ1-2|TRBV13
CASSSGQGNTGYTF
>13|TRBJ2-7|TRBV5-4
CASSLWSSYEQYF